Sequencing of this T cell receptor (beta chain) was carried out in a study of CD8+CD57+ T cells in acquired aplastic anemia. Study at large: Mean yield of DNA from sorted CD4+ and CD8+ cells was 3 to 3.5 ug. Among healthy donors, CD4+ cells averaged approximately 10 million reads.

Germline V CDR1 and CDR2: SGHDT, YYEEEE. This CDR3 is 15 amino acids long. Between the trimmed V and J ends, which lost 0 bases and 0 bases, there was a span of 7 bases. With respect to this clonotype: The antigen remains unidentified.

Both TCR beta VDJ combination and CDR3 sequence profiling were carried out. Genomic DNA was the template for this profiling. A single record per CDR3 protein comes from TCRdb applying MiXCR to the reads. In the table there are just over 400,000 distinct CDR3 sequences, about two thirds of which are singletons. Study-level results: Researchers report that about 28 CD8+ CDR3 sequences appeared in both patients and controls. No significant patient-versus-control difference appeared in CD8+ Simpson's diversity.

The sequence was obtained from a human donor in good health, serving as a control. Sequencing was done on a sample of sorted CD4+, CD8+, or CD8+CD57+ T cells (not recorded which) from PBMCs. The V and J genes are TRBV5-6 and TRBJ1-5, with D unclear. This CDR3 is CASSLARDSNQPQHF. The CDR3 bases are TGTGCCAGCAGCTTGGCCAGAGATAGCAATCAGCCCCAGCATTTT. Based on the CDR3 plus reference TRBV5-6 and TRBJ1-5, the full variable domain is DAGVTQSPTHLIKTRGQQVTLRCSPKSGHDTVSWYQQALGQGPQFIFQYYEEEERQRGNFPDRFSGHQFPNYSSELNVNALLLGDSALYLCASSLARDSNQPQHFGDGTRLSIL.